This section outlines one T cell receptor (beta chain) sequence together with its context. The length of the CDR3 is 15 residues. In germline, CDR1 is ENHRY, CDR2 SYGVKD. Trimming shortened V by 0 bases and J by 6 bases, and 12 bases separated the two germline ends. This sample is part of a study of blood T cell repertoires in COVID-19. Study at large: Sites in the United States, Italy and Spain provided acute and convalescent COVID-19 samples.

Source study methods: Quantification of nucleated cells was approximated via reference gene primer amplification. TCRdb's table, derived via immunoSEQ multiplex PCR, lists solely in-frame clones and lacks some. The V and J calls and clone size are taken from that table; D and trimming were inferred from the DNA. The sample holds tens of thousands of clones, 90% seen once. V usage is TRBV10-3 and J usage is TRBJ2-1, with D tentatively TRBD1 (6 bases). The TCR sequence derives from a woman aged 80 or older with active COVID-19. The source material was peripheral blood. The DNA of the CDR3 is TGTGCCATCAGTGAGTCGGTCCCAGGGGTCAATGAGCAGTTCTTC. Translated, it gives CAISESVPGVNEQFF.